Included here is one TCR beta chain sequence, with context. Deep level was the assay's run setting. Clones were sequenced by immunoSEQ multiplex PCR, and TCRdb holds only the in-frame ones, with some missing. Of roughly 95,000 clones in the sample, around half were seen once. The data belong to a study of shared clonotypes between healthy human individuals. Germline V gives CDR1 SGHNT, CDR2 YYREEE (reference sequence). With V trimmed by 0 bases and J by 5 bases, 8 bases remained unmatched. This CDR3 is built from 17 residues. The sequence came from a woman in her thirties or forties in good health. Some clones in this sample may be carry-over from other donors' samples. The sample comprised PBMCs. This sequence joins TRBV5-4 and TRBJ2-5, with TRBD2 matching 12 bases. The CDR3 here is CASSLGASGRGWETQYF. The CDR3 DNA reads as TGTGCCAGCAGCTTGGGGGCTAGCGGGAGGGGATGGGAGACCCAGTACTTC.